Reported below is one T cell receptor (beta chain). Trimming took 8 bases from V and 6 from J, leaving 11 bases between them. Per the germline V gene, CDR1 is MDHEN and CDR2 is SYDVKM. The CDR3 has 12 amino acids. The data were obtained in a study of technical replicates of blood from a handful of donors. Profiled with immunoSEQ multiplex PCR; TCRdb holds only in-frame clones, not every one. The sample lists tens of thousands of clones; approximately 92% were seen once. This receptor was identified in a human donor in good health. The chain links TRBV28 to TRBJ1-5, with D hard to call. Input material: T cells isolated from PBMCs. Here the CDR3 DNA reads TGTGCCAGCGGGGATGCGGGTCAGCCCCAGCATTTT. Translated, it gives CASGDAGQPQHF.